This T cell receptor (beta chain) was recorded in a study of chemoradiotherapy in HPV16-positive cancers. In regard to this clone: As yet, its antigen is unknown.

General study results and limits: Non-HPV-specific T cells did not expand in tumors during treatment, whereas candidate HPV-specific clones and E7-related motifs did.

The CDR3 totals 15 residues. After removal of 8 bases from V and 6 bases from J, the junction contained 12 bases not matched to a gene. CDR1 is ENHRY, CDR2 SYGVKD, per germline. Profiled with immunoSEQ multiplex PCR; TCRdb holds only in-frame clones, not every one. The sample records 15,000 or so clones, approximately 75% being singletons. The clonotype originates from a human donor with HPV-associated anogenital cancer. The rearrangement uses TRBV10-3 and TRBJ2-2; 7 nucleotides agree with TRBD1. This sample was taken from a patient who underwent chemoradiotherapy. The CDR3: CAIGAVQGQAGELFF. The CDR3 region has the DNA TGTGCCATCGGGGCGGTACAGGGGCAGGCCGGGGAGCTGTTTTTT.